The 9 T cell receptor beta chains below come from one sample, sequenced in a study of T cell responses to AZD1222 COVID-19 vaccine. Only in-frame clones appear in the TCRdb table, and some are missing; sequencing was by immunoSEQ multiplex PCR. The sample lists more than 120,000 clones, 85% to 95% occurring once. The source material was peripheral blood, sampled on day 0 of AZD1222 vaccination. All receptors come from an adult in good health.

V usage is TRBV24-1 and J usage is TRBJ2-1; 10 positions agree with TRBD2. Germline values: CDR1 KGHDR, CDR2 SFDVKD. The CDR3 is made up of 17 amino acids. V lost 2 bases, J lost 8 bases, and 11 bases stayed unmatched. The CDR3 nucleotides read TGTGCCACCAGTGATTCGGCGAGCGGGGGGGCCTTGCATGAGCAGTTCTTC. The encoded protein is CATSDSASGGALHEQFF.

V usage is TRBV7-2 and J usage is TRBJ1-2; D possibly corresponds to TRBD1 (5 bases). Germline lookup yields CDR1 SGHTA and CDR2 FQGNSA. This CDR3 comprises 12 residues. V was clipped by 4 bases and J by 6 bases, with 9 bases between them. CDR3 DNA: TGTGCCAGCAGCTACCCAGGGAATGGCTACACCTTC. It translates to CASSYPGNGYTF.

This clone was detected only once. This chain joins TRBV10-3 and TRBJ2-1, with 7 bases fitting TRBD1. Germline assignment: CDR1 ENHRY and CDR2 SYGVKD. V was pared by 10 bases and J by 0 bases, with 9 bases of the junction left unmatched. The CDR3 extends over 15 amino acids. The CDR3 spells CATLQQGSSYNEQFF. As DNA, the CDR3 is TGTGCCACCCTCCAACAGGGGAGCTCCTACAATGAGCAGTTCTTC.

The chain uses TRBV4-3 and TRBJ1-1, with D unresolved. The germline CDR1 and CDR2 sequences are LGHNA and YSLEER. This CDR3 is built from 14 residues. The germline V and J ends were trimmed by 1 base and 2 bases, with 8 bases remaining between them. Here the CDR3 DNA reads TGCGCCAGCAGCCAAGGCGGGGTAAACACTGAAGCTTTCTTT. It specifies CASSQGGVNTEAFF.

V is TRBV6-1 and J is TRBJ1-5, with D unresolved. This CDR3 has 15 amino acids. Trimming took 1 base from V and 2 from J, leaving 9 bases between them. CDR1 and CDR2 from the germline V gene are MNHNS and SASEGT. The CDR3 nucleotides read TGTGCCAGCAGTGAAGGGGTTATGGGCAATCAGCCCCAGCATTTT. Amino acid sequence: CASSEGVMGNQPQHF.

The chain links TRBV15 to TRBJ2-2, with TRBD2 identical over 7 bases. Germline CDR1 reads LNHNV; CDR2 reads YYDKDF (reference sequence). The CDR3 is 17 amino acids. V trimming: 0 bases; J trimming: 7 bases; junction bases outside the gene matches: 11. Here the CDR3 reads CATSRDPLSGSGGELFF. For the CDR3, the DNA is TGTGCCACCAGCAGAGACCCGCTTAGCGGGTCGGGCGGGGAGCTGTTTTTT.

This chain links TRBV19 with TRBJ2-7; D remains ambiguous. Germline CDR1 is LNHDA and CDR2 is SQIVND (reference sequence). V was pared by 3 bases and J by 0 bases, with 9 bases between. The CDR3 is made up of 14 amino acids. The CDR3 nucleotides are TGTGCCAGTAGTATGGGAAGATACTCCTACGAGCAGTACTTC. It encodes CASSMGRYSYEQYF.

At least ten counts were recorded for this clone. Germline is not matched at one junction end, which may reflect a read error. J is TRBJ2-3 and V is TRBV6-1; D uncertain. This CDR3 is built from 15 residues. Per germline, CDR1 MNHNS and CDR2 SASEGT. The CDR3 reads CASREGYSRTDTQYF. The CDR3 DNA is TGTGCCAGCAGAGAAGGGTACTCCCGCACAGATACGCAGTATTTT.

J is TRBJ1-1 and V is TRBV6-5; possible D gene TRBD1, 5 bases. CDR1 is MNHEY and CDR2 is SVGAGI in the germline V gene. Trimming cost V 5 bases and J 5 bases, with 15 bases left between them. The CDR3 has 14 amino acids. The DNA of the CDR3 is TGTGCCAGCAGTAGGTCGGGGGGGTGGACTGAAGCTTTCTTT. Translating gives CASSRSGGWTEAFF.